The entry below gives a single TCR beta chain sequence along with its context. Its specificity is not known. The data belong to a study of PD-1 blockade in classical Hodgkin lymphoma. Overall study results and limits: The causes of the repertoire differences, possibly disease activity or prior therapy, remain undefined. Complete responders matched newly diagnosed patients in baseline diversity.

Indicated time point: cycle 4 day 1 (C4D1), after about 6 weeks of nivolumab. Exposure to brentuximab vedotin varied, and each patient had relapsed following autologous stem cell transplantation. The patients, who had relapsed/refractory classical Hodgkin lymphoma, achieved best responses of complete response, partial response or progressive disease. The CDR3 is 14 residues long. Per germline, CDR1 GTSNPN and CDR2 SVGIG (reference sequence). J was trimmed by 7 bases and V by 1 base; bases with no gene match: 3. Profiled with immunoSEQ multiplex PCR; TCRdb holds only in-frame clones, not every one. This table holds 25,000 to 35,000 clones, 72% found once.

Sequences were derived from peripheral blood mononuclear cells (PBMCs), sampled before the fourth cycle of nivolumab. This receptor was identified in a human donor with classical Hodgkin lymphoma. The rearrangement uses TRBV30 and TRBJ1-6, with 8 bases identical to TRBD1. CDR3 sequence: CAWSEQGANSPLHF. CDR3 nucleotides: TGTGCCTGGAGTGAGCAGGGGGCCAATTCACCCCTCCACTTT.